Below, one T cell receptor beta chain is given with its context. Source study methods: Scientists estimated how many nucleated cells there were by amplifying reference gene primers. Libraries were prepared by immunoSEQ multiplex PCR; TCRdb keeps only in-frame clonotypes and omits some of them. The DNA was the basis for D and trimming; V, J and clone size are from that table. The profile shows some 400,000 clones, around 87% of them singletons. This entry belongs to a study of blood T cell repertoires in COVID-19. Turning to the study itself: Samples taken during acute and convalescent COVID-19 were collected in the United States, Italy and Spain. PBMCs, B-cell-depleted T cells, or T cells provided the cDNA or gDNA that made up the material.

The TCR was taken from a human donor in a cohort sampled during active COVID-19. The sequenced sample was peripheral blood.

CDR3 DNA: TGTGCCAGCAGTCCCGACTTGCACAATGAGCAGTTCTTC. Its protein is CASSPDLHNEQFF. This chain joins TRBV6-5 and TRBJ2-1; D remains ambiguous. Germline V gene sequence: CDR1 MNHEY, CDR2 SVGAGI. V lost 5 bases and J 5 bases, leaving 10 bases between the germline ends. CDR3 length equals 13 residues.